This TCR beta chain was sequenced during a study of T cell repertoires in cytomegalovirus infection. Overall study: Both a matching HLA type and CMV infection were indicated by public TCR beta signatures. Overall study findings and caveats: The study identified carriers of CMV plus the relevant HLA from cumulative public TCR beta family frequency. It was HLA-C-restricted CMV-specific TCR beta clonotypes that dominated the response ex vivo.

MiXCR, applied by TCRdb to the reads, yields one record per CDR3 protein. In the table there are approximately 170,000 distinct CDR3 sequences, roughly 14% of which are singletons. This clonotype occurred a few times. Its antigen is unknown. The receptor's source is a human donor in good health (CMV status not recorded). Some clones in this sample may be carry-over from other donors' samples. Input material: PBMCs.

CDR3 nucleotide sequence: TGTGCCAGCAGTTACGGACAGGGATCGGACGAGCAGTACTTC. As protein: CASSYGQGSDEQYF. V is TRBV6-5 and J is TRBJ2-7; the match to TRBD1 covers 8 bases. The germline gives CDR1 MNHEY, CDR2 SVGAGI. The CDR3 loop spans 14 amino acids. Trimming took 2 bases from V and 5 from J; bases not matched to a gene: 5.